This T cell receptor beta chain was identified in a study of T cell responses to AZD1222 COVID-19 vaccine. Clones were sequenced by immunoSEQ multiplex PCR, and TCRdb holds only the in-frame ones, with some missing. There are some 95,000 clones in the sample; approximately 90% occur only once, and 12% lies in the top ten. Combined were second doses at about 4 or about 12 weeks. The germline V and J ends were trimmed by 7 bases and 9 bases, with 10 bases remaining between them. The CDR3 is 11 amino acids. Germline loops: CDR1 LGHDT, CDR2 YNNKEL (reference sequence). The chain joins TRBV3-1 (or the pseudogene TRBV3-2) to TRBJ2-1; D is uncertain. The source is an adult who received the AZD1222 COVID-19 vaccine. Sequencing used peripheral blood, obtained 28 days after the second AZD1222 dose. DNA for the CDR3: TGTGCCAGCAAGAATATGGGTGAGCAGTTCTTC. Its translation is CASKNMGEQFF.